A selection of T cell receptor beta chains follows, all from one sample in a study of shared clonotypes between healthy human individuals. Here immunoSEQ multiplex PCR was the method, and the copy in TCRdb shows in-frame clones only, minus some. Of approximately 440,000 clones listed, roughly four fifths are singletons. The specimen sequenced was PBMCs. These receptors were obtained from a woman aged 40 to 49 in good health. Some clones in this sample may be carry-over from other donors' samples. Each CDR3 is given with its conserved first and last residue. A D gene is named only where the DNA matches it firmly. Rows give clone size only sometimes, using once, few, many, or a class for an expanded clone.

TRBJ2-7 | 12 | TRBV29-1 | TRBD1 | - | CSLAGQGNEQYF | TGCAGCTTAGCGGGACAGGGGAACGAGCAGTACTTC
TRBJ2-1 | 13 | TRBV2 | - | once | CACSRDKYNEQFF | TGTGCCTGCTCCCGGGACAAATACAATGAGCAGTTCTTC
TRBJ2-1 | 13 | TRBV6-1 | - | few | CASSDGERGEQFF | TGTGCCAGCAGTGATGGGGAACGTGGAGAGCAGTTCTTC
TRBJ2-1 | 11 | TRBV28 | - | - | CASSPGNEQFF | TGTGCCAGCAGTCCGGGGAATGAGCAGTTCTTC
TRBJ1-4 | 17 | TRBV4-2 | - | - | CASSQPWEATTNEKLFF | TGTGCCAGCAGCCAACCCTGGGAGGCTACAACTAATGAAAAACTGTTTTTT
TRBJ2-7 | 12 | TRBV19 | - | - | CASSIVAGEQYF | TGTGCCAGTAGTATAGTCGCGGGGGAGCAGTACTTC
TRBJ2-1 | 14 | TRBV30 | - | - | CAWRVLGHNNEQFF | TGTGCCTGGAGGGTCCTTGGACACAACAATGAGCAGTTCTTC
TRBJ1-2 | 14 | TRBV5-1 | - | - | CASSLEPGQRGYTF | TGCGCCAGCAGCTTGGAACCGGGCCAACGGGGCTACACCTTC
TRBJ2-7 | 13 | TRBV29-1 | TRBD2 | few | CSVLAGISYEQYF | TGCAGCGTTTTAGCGGGGATCTCCTACGAGCAGTACTTC
TRBJ1-3 | 17 | TRBV21-1 | - | - | CASTGGATGARGSTIYF | TGTGCCAGCACGGGAGGGGCGACAGGGGCCCGTGGAAGCACCATATATTTT
TRBJ2-1 | 13 | TRBV7-6 | TRBD1 | many | CASSHDRGHEQFF | TGTGCCAGCAGCCATGACAGGGGGCATGAGCAGTTCTTC
TRBJ2-7 | 15 | TRBV27 | TRBD2 | - | CASSPQIGRHYEQYF | TGTGCCAGCAGTCCGCAAATCGGGAGGCACTACGAGCAGTACTTC